These 17 T cell receptor beta chains were sequenced from one sample in a study of post-analysis software for immune sequencing data. Study results and caveats: When patients were compared with controls, about 5 TRBV segments were more frequent, TRBV5-6, TRBV5-1 and TRBV20-1 among them.

Their cognate antigens are unknown. Unique molecular identifiers were built into the TCR beta cDNA libraries. TCRdb ran MiXCR on the PCR reads and lists one entry per CDR3 protein. This table holds roughly 600,000 distinct CDR3 sequences, 44% found once. Sequencing used blood. These TCRs come from a girl under 18 with multiple sclerosis.

J is TRBJ1-2 and V is TRBV15; unclear D gene. The CDR3 has 12 residues. V was clipped by 0 bases and J by 5 bases, with 4 bases between them. Germline-derived CDR1 and CDR2 are LNHNV and YYDKDF (reference sequence). The CDR3 protein is CATSRDSYGYTF. In DNA, the CDR3 is TGTGCCACCAGCAGAGACAGTTATGGCTACACCTTC.

The gene calls are TRBV6-5 and TRBJ1-2, with D uncertain. V lost 2 bases and J 8 bases, leaving 12 bases between the germline ends. Germline CDR1 is MNHEY and CDR2 is SVGAGI. The CDR3 covers 13 residues. In DNA, the CDR3 is TGTGCCAGCAGTTACCGGCCCCTCGAGGGCTACACCTTC. Protein product: CASSYRPLEGYTF.

This clonotype turned up a few times. The V call is TRBV20-1, the J call TRBJ2-5; perhaps TRBD1 as D (6 bases). V lost 6 bases, J lost 5 bases, and 25 bases lay in between. The germline V gene has CDR1 DFQATT and CDR2 SNEGSKA (reference sequence). The CDR3 sequence is 16 residues long. The CDR3 region is CSADRRDTGLGETQYF. The DNA for the CDR3 is TGCAGTGCCGATAGGCGTGATACAGGGTTGGGCGAGACCCAGTACTTC.

The gene calls are TRBV12-3 or TRBV12-4 and TRBJ2-3; tentative D call: TRBD2 (5 bases). The CDR3 contains 15 residues. V lost 3 bases and J 7 bases, leaving 17 bases between the germline ends. CDR3 DNA: TGTGCCAGCAGTTTGATGGCTTCCCGCGGGTATACGCAGTATTTT. Protein: CASSLMASRGYTQYF.

The chain links TRBV4-1 to TRBJ1-1; 7 positions match TRBD1. V lost 2 bases to trimming and J lost 7 bases; unmatched junction nucleotides: 1. The germline V gene encodes CDR1 MGHRA and CDR2 YSYEKL. CDR3 size: 12 residues. CDR3 in amino acids: CASSQRQGEAFF. Written as DNA, the CDR3 is TGCGCCAGCAGCCAACGACAGGGTGAAGCTTTCTTT.

This sequence joins TRBV7-2 and TRBJ2-7, with 10 bases matching TRBD2. V lost 0 bases to trimming and J lost 2 bases; unmatched junction nucleotides: 1. Germline V gene data show CDR1 as SGHTA and CDR2 as FQGNSA. The CDR3 consists of 15 residues. CDR3: CASSLALAGTYEQYF. The CDR3 nucleotides read TGTGCCAGCAGCTTAGCACTAGCGGGGACCTACGAGCAGTACTTC.

About this clonotype itself: The germline gene is not matched at one end of the junction; a read error may be the cause. This sequence joins TRBV7-9 and TRBJ1-1, with unresolved D. The CDR3 contains 13 residues. Germline assignment: CDR1 SEHNR and CDR2 FQNEAQ (reference sequence). This chain's CDR3 is CASGLVGDTEAFF. In DNA, the CDR3 is TGTGCCAGCGGCTTAGTCGGGGACACTGAAGCTTTCTTT.

This sequence joins TRBV9 and TRBJ1-1; D ambiguous. V was shortened by 2 bases and J by 4 bases, with 12 bases between the two germline ends. The CDR3 consists of 14 residues. Germline lookup yields CDR1 SGDLS and CDR2 YYNGEE. This CDR3 is CASSVGVGSTEAFF. CDR3 nucleotides: TGTGCCAGCAGCGTGGGAGTGGGGAGCACTGAAGCTTTCTTT.

The chain recombines TRBV24-1 with TRBJ2-1; D not resolved. The CDR3 loop spans 13 amino acids. The V gene's germline CDR1 is KGHDR and CDR2 SFDVKD. Trimming pared 2 bases from V and 9 bases from J, leaving 10 bases between. CDR3 amino acids: CATSDSQNTEQFF. For the CDR3, the DNA is TGTGCCACCAGTGATTCACAAAATACTGAGCAGTTCTTC.

This clonotype was detected a few times. The chain uses TRBV7-6 and TRBJ1-4; a possible D gene is TRBD1 (5 bases). This CDR3 region has 13 residues. V was pared by 5 bases and J by 8 bases, with 12 bases between. Germline loops: CDR1 SGHVS, CDR2 FNYEAQ. The CDR3 DNA reads as TGTGCCAGCAGCATAGGTTACAGGGAAAAACTGTTTTTT. This translates into CASSIGYREKLFF.

The chain has TRBV7-9 and TRBJ2-1, with no clear D. V was pared by 5 bases and J by 12 bases, with 11 bases between. The CDR3 length is 11 residues. Germline CDR1 and CDR2: SEHNR and FQNEAQ (reference sequence). CDR3 DNA: TGTGCCAGCAGCGATCCTTGGGGGCAGTTCTTC. Encoded protein: CASSDPWGQFF.

This clonotype showed up just a few times. The rearrangement uses TRBV20-1 and TRBJ2-1, with 8 bases matching TRBD1. The germline V gene has CDR1 DFQATT and CDR2 SNEGSKA (reference sequence). This CDR3 comprises 14 residues. V trimming: 5 bases; J trimming: 6 bases; junction bases outside the gene matches: 9. The CDR3 reads CSAPDRGFRNEQFF. The DNA for the CDR3 is TGCAGTGCTCCAGACAGGGGTTTCCGCAATGAGCAGTTCTTC.

A few counts support this clonotype. The genes are TRBV24-1 and TRBJ2-1; D is possibly TRBD2 (5 bases). Trimming cost V 3 bases and J 5 bases, with 19 bases left between them. The CDR3 extends over 17 amino acids. CDR1 is KGHDR and CDR2 is SFDVKD in the germline V gene. The CDR3 DNA reads TGTGCCACCAGTGATAAGAGGTGGGAGAGAGGGCACAATGAGCAGTTCTTC. Translating gives CATSDKRWERGHNEQFF.

This clonotype was observed a handful of times. The junction and the germline gene differ at one end; a read error may be behind it. J is TRBJ2-1 and V is TRBV5-1; tentative D call: TRBD2 (6 bases). Germline V gene sequence: CDR1 SGHRS, CDR2 YFSETQ. There are 16 residues in the CDR3. Written as DNA, the CDR3 is TGCGCCAGCAGCGGGAGGACTACGAGCTCCTACAATGAGCGGTACTTC. This encodes CASSGRTTSSYNERYF. Drawing the rest from reference TRBV5-1 and TRBJ2-1, the complete variable domain is KAGVTQTPRYLIKTRGQQVTLSCSPISGHRSVSWYQQTPGQGLQFLFEYFSETQRNKGNFPGRFSGRQFSNSRSEMNVSTLELGDSALYLCASSGRTTSSYNERYFGPGTRLTVL.

J is TRBJ1-6 and V is TRBV7-2, with no clear D. Germline loops: CDR1 SGHTA, CDR2 FQGNSA. The CDR3 totals 14 residues. The V gene lost 1 base and the J gene lost 5 bases, with 6 bases spanning the gap. DNA of the CDR3: TGTGCCAGCAGCTTAGTCCGGAATAATTCACCCCTCCACTTT. Translating it yields CASSLVRNNSPLHF.

This sequence joins TRBV5-4 and TRBJ2-7, with 9 bases matching TRBD1. The germline CDR1 and CDR2 sequences are SGHNT and YYREEE (reference sequence). V dropped 1 base and J dropped 7; count of bases not matched to a gene: 9. The CDR3 runs 15 residues. In DNA form, the CDR3 reads TGTGCCAGCAGCTTGTCAGGGACAGGGATGGGAGAGCAGTACTTC. The encoded protein is CASSLSGTGMGEQYF.

This clonotype was observed a handful of times. The junction does not match germline at one end; this may be a read error. This chain connects TRBV6-4 to TRBJ2-6, with D possibly TRBD1 on 5 matching bases. Germline V lookup: CDR1 MRHNA, CDR2 SNTAGT. The CDR3 sequence is 14 residues long. The CDR3 reads CASSDRAGANALTF. The DNA of the CDR3 is TGTGCCAGCAGTGACAGGGCTGGGGCCAACGCCCTGACTTTC.